This TCR beta chain was found in a study of technical replicates of blood from several donors. The CDR3 spans 15 residues. The V and J ends lost 3 bases and 0 bases respectively, with 10 bases between them. Germline V gives CDR1 MNHEY, CDR2 SVGAGI. Method: immunoSEQ multiplex PCR; TCRdb's copy keeps in-frame clones and lacks some. The repertoire has tens of thousands of clones, approximately 94% of them found once; the top ten carry 0.25%. The sequence derives from a human donor in good health. The source material was T cells isolated from PBMCs. V and J are TRBV6-5 and TRBJ2-3, with TRBD2 as a possible D gene (5 bases). CDR3 nucleotides: TGTGCCAGCAGTTATGGACTCCCGAGCACAGATACGCAGTATTTT. Translation gives CASSYGLPSTDTQYF.